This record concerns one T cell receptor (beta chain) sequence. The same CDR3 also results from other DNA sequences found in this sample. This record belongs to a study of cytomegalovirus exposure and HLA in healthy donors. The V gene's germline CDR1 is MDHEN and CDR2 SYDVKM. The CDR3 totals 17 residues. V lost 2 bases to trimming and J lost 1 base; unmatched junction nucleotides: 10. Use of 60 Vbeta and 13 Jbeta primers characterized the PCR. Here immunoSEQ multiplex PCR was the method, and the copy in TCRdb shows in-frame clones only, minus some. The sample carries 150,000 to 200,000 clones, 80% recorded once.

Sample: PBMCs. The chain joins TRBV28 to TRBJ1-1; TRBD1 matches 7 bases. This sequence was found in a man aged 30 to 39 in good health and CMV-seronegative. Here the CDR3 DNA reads TGTGCCAGCAGTTTAGGACATCTCGGACAGGAGAACACTGAAGCTTTCTTT. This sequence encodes CASSLGHLGQENTEAFF.